These T cell receptor beta chains were read from a single sample in a study of blood T cell repertoires in COVID-19. Sequenced by immunoSEQ multiplex PCR; TCRdb stores in-frame clones only, minus some. The data hold nearly 200,000 clones, with approximately 87% observed a single time. Sequenced material: peripheral blood. All receptors derive from a woman in her sixties or seventies with acute or convalescent COVID-19. Each CDR3 is given with its conserved first and last residue. Each record gives: J gene, D gene, clone size, V gene, CDR3 protein, CDR3 DNA. D genes are given only for firm matches. Only some rows state a clone size, as once, few, many or a class for expanded clones.

j_call: TRBJ1-4
d_call: NA
clone_size: NA
v_call: TRBV3-1/TRBV3-2
cdr3_aa: CASRGAGRGEKLFF
cdr3_nt: TGTGCCAGCAGGGGGGCAGGGCGAGGTGAAAAACTGTTTTTT

j_call: TRBJ2-1
d_call: NA
clone_size: NA
v_call: TRBV19
cdr3_aa: CASRRASSYNEQFF
cdr3_nt: TGTGCCAGTAGACGAGCTAGCTCCTACAATGAGCAGTTCTTC

j_call: TRBJ1-1
d_call: NA
clone_size: NA
v_call: TRBV10-2
cdr3_aa: CASSEPRRSRSEAFF
cdr3_nt: TGCGCCAGCAGTGAGCCCCGCCGGAGCAGATCTGAAGCTTTCTTT

j_call: TRBJ1-1
d_call: NA
clone_size: few
v_call: TRBV5-1
cdr3_aa: CASSPRVSTEAFF
cdr3_nt: TGCGCCAGCAGCCCCAGGGTTTCCACTGAAGCTTTCTTT

j_call: TRBJ2-1
d_call: TRBD2
clone_size: NA
v_call: TRBV7-2
cdr3_aa: CASSLGGTSNEQFF
cdr3_nt: TGTGCCAGCAGCTTAGGAGGGACTAGCAATGAGCAGTTCTTC

j_call: TRBJ2-3
d_call: NA
clone_size: NA
v_call: TRBV3-1/TRBV3-2
cdr3_aa: CASSQETRGSGRTDTQYF
cdr3_nt: TGTGCCAGCAGCCAAGAGACCCGGGGTAGCGGTAGGACAGATACGCAGTATTTT

j_call: TRBJ1-1
d_call: TRBD1
clone_size: NA
v_call: TRBV29-1
cdr3_aa: CSVGQGAFWGAFF
cdr3_nt: TGCAGCGTTGGACAGGGGGCCTTCTGGGGAGCTTTCTTT

j_call: TRBJ1-1
d_call: NA
clone_size: NA
v_call: TRBV7-2
cdr3_aa: CASSPGVGRAEAFF
cdr3_nt: TGTGCCAGCAGCCCGGGGGTGGGCAGGGCTGAAGCTTTCTTT

j_call: TRBJ1-2
d_call: TRBD1
clone_size: NA
v_call: TRBV10-2
cdr3_aa: CASVQGINYGYTF
cdr3_nt: TGCGCCAGCGTACAGGGGATTAACTATGGCTACACCTTC

j_call: TRBJ1-5
d_call: TRBD1
clone_size: NA
v_call: TRBV7-9
cdr3_aa: CASSLGGQGRSNQPQHF
cdr3_nt: TGTGCCAGCAGCTTAGGGGGACAGGGCAGAAGCAATCAGCCCCAGCATTTT

j_call: TRBJ2-5
d_call: NA
clone_size: NA
v_call: TRBV2
cdr3_aa: CASSAFRETQYF
cdr3_nt: TGTGCCAGCAGCGCCTTTAGAGAGACCCAGTACTTC

j_call: TRBJ2-7
d_call: NA
clone_size: few
v_call: TRBV2
cdr3_aa: CASSPQGGPYEQYF
cdr3_nt: TGTGCCAGCAGTCCCCAGGGGGGCCCTTACGAGCAGTACTTC

j_call: TRBJ2-3
d_call: NA
clone_size: once
v_call: TRBV18
cdr3_aa: CASSPNRESTQYF
cdr3_nt: TGTGCCAGCTCACCTAATAGGGAGTCTACGCAGTATTTT

j_call: TRBJ2-2
d_call: NA
clone_size: once
v_call: TRBV6-5
cdr3_aa: CASSGQQGYPGELFF
cdr3_nt: TGTGCCAGCAGCGGTCAACAGGGTTACCCCGGGGAGCTGTTTTTT

j_call: TRBJ2-6
d_call: TRBD2
clone_size: NA
v_call: TRBV5-4
cdr3_aa: CASSAGGLAGVGGANVLTF
cdr3_nt: TGTGCCAGCAGCGCCGGCGGACTAGCGGGAGTAGGTGGGGCCAACGTCCTGACTTTC

j_call: TRBJ1-2
d_call: NA
clone_size: NA
v_call: TRBV6-5
cdr3_aa: CASRMREVYGYTF
cdr3_nt: TGTGCCAGCCGTATGAGGGAGGTCTATGGCTACACCTTC

j_call: TRBJ2-1
d_call: TRBD2
clone_size: NA
v_call: TRBV11-3
cdr3_aa: CASSSGLAGYNEQFF
cdr3_nt: TGTGCCAGCAGCTCGGGACTAGCCGGATACAATGAGCAGTTCTTC

j_call: TRBJ1-2
d_call: TRBD1
clone_size: NA
v_call: TRBV18
cdr3_aa: CASSPDRDGYTF
cdr3_nt: TGTGCCAGCTCACCGGACAGGGATGGCTACACCTTC

j_call: TRBJ2-2
d_call: NA
clone_size: NA
v_call: TRBV20-1
cdr3_aa: CSASNNDPSQRRLVRTGELFF
cdr3_nt: TGCAGTGCCAGTAATAACGACCCAAGCCAAAGAAGACTTGTTAGGACCGGGGAGCTGTTTTTT

j_call: TRBJ2-3
d_call: NA
clone_size: NA
v_call: TRBV18
cdr3_aa: CASSPSTDTQYF
cdr3_nt: TGTGCCAGCTCACCGAGTACAGATACGCAGTATTTT

j_call: TRBJ2-5
d_call: NA
clone_size: NA
v_call: TRBV5-1
cdr3_aa: CASKEAGQIQETQYF
cdr3_nt: TGCGCCAGCAAGGAAGCCGGACAGATACAAGAGACCCAGTACTTC

j_call: TRBJ1-1
d_call: NA
clone_size: NA
v_call: TRBV2
cdr3_aa: CASSARNTEAFF
cdr3_nt: TGTGCCAGCAGTGCTAGGAACACTGAAGCTTTCTTT

j_call: TRBJ2-1
d_call: TRBD2
clone_size: NA
v_call: TRBV6-6
cdr3_aa: CASSYTSGGNNEQFF
cdr3_nt: TGTGCCAGCAGTTATACTAGCGGGGGGAACAATGAGCAGTTCTTC

j_call: TRBJ2-6
d_call: NA
clone_size: few
v_call: TRBV4-2
cdr3_aa: CASSQAGGSGANVLTF
cdr3_nt: TGTGCCAGCAGCCAAGCTGGAGGCTCTGGGGCCAACGTCCTGACTTTC

j_call: TRBJ2-1
d_call: NA
clone_size: NA
v_call: TRBV15
cdr3_aa: CATSRAGSSYNEQFF
cdr3_nt: TGTGCCACCAGCAGAGCGGGTAGCTCCTACAATGAGCAGTTCTTC

j_call: TRBJ2-7
d_call: TRBD1
clone_size: once
v_call: TRBV7-2
cdr3_aa: CASSLGTDSYEQYF
cdr3_nt: TGTGCCAGCAGCCTGGGGACAGACTCCTACGAGCAGTACTTC

j_call: TRBJ2-2
d_call: NA
clone_size: NA
v_call: TRBV6-5
cdr3_aa: CASSHAGTGELFF
cdr3_nt: TGTGCCAGCAGTCACGCGGGCACCGGGGAGCTGTTTTTT

j_call: TRBJ2-3
d_call: NA
clone_size: once
v_call: TRBV18
cdr3_aa: CASSLTLGGNTDTQYF
cdr3_nt: TGTGCCAGCTCACTGACCCTGGGGGGTAACACAGATACGCAGTATTTT

j_call: TRBJ2-7
d_call: TRBD2
clone_size: NA
v_call: TRBV10-2
cdr3_aa: CASSSLAGTEQYF
cdr3_nt: TGCGCCAGCAGTTCGCTAGCGGGGACGGAGCAGTACTTC

j_call: TRBJ1-5
d_call: NA
clone_size: NA
v_call: TRBV18
cdr3_aa: CASSGQTNQPQHF
cdr3_nt: TGTGCCAGCTCAGGGCAGACGAATCAGCCCCAGCATTTT

j_call: TRBJ1-6
d_call: NA
clone_size: NA
v_call: TRBV19
cdr3_aa: CASSPSRVMGSSSYNSPLHF
cdr3_nt: TGTGCCAGTAGTCCCTCCAGGGTTATGGGATCAAGCTCCTATAATTCACCCCTCCACTTT

j_call: TRBJ1-4
d_call: TRBD1
clone_size: NA
v_call: TRBV18
cdr3_aa: CASSEGQGRGANEKLFF
cdr3_nt: TGTGCCAGCTCTGAAGGACAGGGAAGGGGAGCGAATGAAAAACTGTTTTTT

j_call: TRBJ2-3
d_call: NA
clone_size: NA
v_call: TRBV2
cdr3_aa: CASSLLRGQDTQYF
cdr3_nt: TGTGCCAGCAGCCTGCTAAGGGGCCAAGATACGCAATATTTT

j_call: TRBJ2-3
d_call: NA
clone_size: NA
v_call: TRBV7-2
cdr3_aa: CASSPTRGTATDTQYF
cdr3_nt: TGTGCCAGCAGCCCAACAAGGGGGACCGCAACAGATACGCAGTATTTT

j_call: TRBJ1-5
d_call: NA
clone_size: NA
v_call: TRBV18
cdr3_aa: CASSHDRNQPQHF
cdr3_nt: TGTGCCAGCTCACACGACAGAAATCAGCCCCAGCATTTT

j_call: TRBJ1-5
d_call: NA
clone_size: NA
v_call: TRBV6-5
cdr3_aa: CASSSSGGGPQHF
cdr3_nt: TGTGCCAGCAGTTCCTCAGGAGGAGGGCCCCAGCATTTT

j_call: TRBJ1-6
d_call: NA
clone_size: NA
v_call: TRBV6-1
cdr3_aa: CASSERRGRNSPLHF
cdr3_nt: TGTGCCAGCAGTGAACGAAGGGGCCGGAATTCACCCCTCCACTTT

j_call: TRBJ2-1
d_call: NA
clone_size: NA
v_call: TRBV5-1
cdr3_aa: CASSFSGTSYNEQFF
cdr3_nt: TGCGCCAGCAGCTTCTCGGGAACTTCCTACAATGAGCAGTTCTTC

j_call: TRBJ2-7
d_call: NA
clone_size: few
v_call: TRBV5-6
cdr3_aa: CASSLPPGGYEQYF
cdr3_nt: TGTGCCAGCAGCTTGCCTCCAGGGGGGTACGAGCAGTACTTC

j_call: TRBJ2-1
d_call: NA
clone_size: once
v_call: TRBV4-1
cdr3_aa: CASSQDRQREEQFF
cdr3_nt: TGCGCCAGCAGCCAAGATAGGCAGCGAGAGGAGCAGTTCTTC

j_call: TRBJ2-1
d_call: NA
clone_size: NA
v_call: TRBV12-3/TRBV12-4
cdr3_aa: CASSLYLDNEQFF
cdr3_nt: TGTGCCAGCAGTTTATATCTAGACAATGAGCAGTTCTTC

j_call: TRBJ1-5
d_call: TRBD1
clone_size: NA
v_call: TRBV7-8
cdr3_aa: CASMTGVDF
cdr3_nt: TGTGCCAGCATGACAGGGGTCGACTTT

j_call: TRBJ2-5
d_call: TRBD1
clone_size: NA
v_call: TRBV10-3
cdr3_aa: CAIRGQGLETQYF
cdr3_nt: TGTGCCATCAGGGGACAGGGGTTGGAGACCCAGTACTTC

j_call: TRBJ1-6
d_call: NA
clone_size: NA
v_call: TRBV5-1
cdr3_aa: CASSLAGSNYSPLHF
cdr3_nt: TGCGCCAGCAGCTTGGCAGGGTCAAATTATTCACCCCTCCACTTT

j_call: TRBJ2-7
d_call: TRBD2
clone_size: NA
v_call: TRBV11-2
cdr3_aa: CASSLGRGLAGGPVYEQYF
cdr3_nt: TGTGCCAGCAGCTTAGGACGAGGACTAGCGGGAGGTCCAGTCTACGAGCAGTACTTC

j_call: TRBJ1-5
d_call: TRBD1
clone_size: NA
v_call: TRBV27
cdr3_aa: CASAPLGTGDQPQHF
cdr3_nt: TGTGCCAGCGCACCCCTCGGGACAGGGGATCAGCCCCAGCATTTT

j_call: TRBJ2-1
d_call: NA
clone_size: NA
v_call: TRBV5-1
cdr3_aa: CASSLSGANEQFF
cdr3_nt: TGCGCCAGCAGCTTGTCAGGGGCGAATGAGCAGTTCTTC

j_call: TRBJ2-7
d_call: TRBD2
clone_size: NA
v_call: TRBV6-2/TRBV6-3
cdr3_aa: CASSSSGRNMF
cdr3_nt: TGTGCCAGCAGTTCTAGCGGGAGAAATATGTTC

j_call: TRBJ2-5
d_call: TRBD2
clone_size: NA
v_call: TRBV7-3
cdr3_aa: CASSAGLAGVRETQYF
cdr3_nt: TGTGCCAGCAGCGCAGGACTAGCGGGAGTTCGGGAGACCCAGTACTTC

j_call: TRBJ2-1
d_call: TRBD2
clone_size: NA
v_call: TRBV5-1
cdr3_aa: CASSIAGADYNEQFF
cdr3_nt: TGCGCCAGCAGCATAGCGGGAGCAGACTACAATGAGCAGTTCTTC

j_call: TRBJ1-1
d_call: NA
clone_size: once
v_call: TRBV24-1
cdr3_aa: CATSGPGGNTEAFF
cdr3_nt: TGTGCCACCAGTGGTCCGGGGGGGAACACTGAAGCTTTCTTT

j_call: TRBJ1-2
d_call: NA
clone_size: NA
v_call: TRBV18
cdr3_aa: CASSPQEGWYGYTF
cdr3_nt: TGTGCCAGCTCACCACAGGAGGGGTGGTATGGCTACACCTTC

j_call: TRBJ2-7
d_call: NA
clone_size: NA
v_call: TRBV5-1
cdr3_aa: CASSLEGATLRSEQYF
cdr3_nt: TGCGCCAGCAGCTTGGAAGGGGCGACTCTCCGTAGCGAGCAGTACTTC

j_call: TRBJ2-3
d_call: TRBD2
clone_size: NA
v_call: TRBV11-3
cdr3_aa: CASSLATSGRDTQYF
cdr3_nt: TGTGCCAGCAGCTTAGCCACTAGCGGGAGAGATACGCAGTATTTT

j_call: TRBJ1-1
d_call: NA
clone_size: NA
v_call: TRBV5-1
cdr3_aa: CASSLLRSQTYEAFF
cdr3_nt: TGCGCCAGCAGCTTGTTGCGTAGTCAGACTTATGAAGCTTTCTTT

j_call: TRBJ1-5
d_call: TRBD1
clone_size: NA
v_call: TRBV5-5
cdr3_aa: CASSLRQGGDQPQHF
cdr3_nt: TGTGCCAGCAGTTTAAGACAGGGGGGGGATCAGCCCCAGCATTTT

j_call: TRBJ2-3
d_call: TRBD2
clone_size: few
v_call: TRBV24-1
cdr3_aa: CATSDPSSGGADTQYF
cdr3_nt: TGTGCCACCAGTGACCCCTCGAGCGGGGGGGCAGATACGCAGTATTTT